A single sample gave rise to the 13 T cell receptor beta chains below, sequenced in a study of patients and donors after allogeneic stem cell transplantation. One entry per CDR3 protein, called by TCRdb with MiXCR from the RT-PCR reads. The repertoire consists of approximately 210,000 distinct CDR3 sequences, with 35% to 50% occurring once and the leading ten covering approximately 30%. What was sequenced was blood, either unsorted or a sorted T cell fraction (not recorded which). Receptors originate from a human donor who was either an allogeneic HSCT recipient or a stem cell or donor lymphocyte infusion donor (not recorded which). It is not recorded whose cells these are; they may come from a transplant donor.

This chain joins TRBV15 and TRBJ2-3; the D gene is possibly TRBD2 (5 bases). The ends were cut back, 0 bases at V and 7 bases at J, with 20 bases in the middle. Per germline, CDR1 LNHNV and CDR2 YYDKDF (reference sequence). This CDR3 is built from 17 residues. This CDR3 is CATSREIPWLAPYTQYF. Here the CDR3 DNA reads TGTGCCACCAGCAGAGAAATCCCCTGGCTAGCCCCTTATACGCAGTATTTT.

The chain carries TRBV12-3 or TRBV12-4 and TRBJ2-1; 7 nucleotides line up with TRBD2. This CDR3 is built from 12 residues. Losses at the gene ends were 4 bases for V and 6 bases for J; bases not matched to a gene: 0. CDR3 nucleotides: TGTGCCAGCAGTTGGGAGGGCAATGAGCAGTTCTTC. The encoded protein is CASSWEGNEQFF.

The rearrangement joins TRBV12-3 or TRBV12-4 to TRBJ2-1, with 9 bases lining up with TRBD1. Trimming cost V 5 bases and J 8 bases; bases outside gene matches: 10. This CDR3 contains 15 residues. The CDR3 bases are TGTGCCAGCAGTCTCCGGGACAGGGAAGTCGATGAGCAGTTCTTC. Residues: CASSLRDREVDEQFF.

This clonotype was found a few times. The rearrangement links TRBV4-3 to TRBJ2-7, with 7 bases that match TRBD2. There are 18 residues in the CDR3. Losses at the gene ends were 2 bases for V and 1 base for J; bases not matched to a gene: 14. Per germline, CDR1 LGHNA and CDR2 YSLEER. The CDR3 coding sequence is TGCGCCAGCAGCCAATTAATTGGGACGAAGCGGGGATCCTACGAGCAGTACTTC. Amino acids: CASSQLIGTKRGSYEQYF.

The rearrangement links TRBV30 to TRBJ1-2; no firm D call. The CDR3 is 14 residues long. Trimming left V 5 bases short and J 4 bases short, with 17 bases between. Germline values: CDR1 GTSNPN, CDR2 SVGIG (reference sequence). CDR3 amino acids: CAWGPVKHRYGYTF. In nucleotides, the CDR3 is TGTGCCTGGGGGCCTGTTAAACACCGCTATGGCTACACCTTC.

This clonotype has just a few counts. The chain is built from TRBV5-1 and TRBJ2-1; 9 bases align to TRBD1. The junction had 18 bases not matched to a gene; V was cut back by 1 base and J by 7 bases. This CDR3 is 19 amino acids long. Per germline, CDR1 SGHRS and CDR2 YFSETQ. As DNA, the CDR3 is TGCGCCAGCAGCTTGTTGGCCTCAGGACAGGGGCCGATTGATAATGAGCAGTTCTTC. The encoded protein is CASSLLASGQGPIDNEQFF.

Only a few counts were recorded for this clonotype. This chain connects TRBV24-1 to TRBJ1-2; D may be TRBD1 (6 bases). Trimming pared 4 bases from V and 2 bases from J, leaving 13 bases between. This CDR3 has 15 amino acids. Germline V gene sequence: CDR1 KGHDR, CDR2 SFDVKD. The CDR3 region is CATSDPGQKNYGYTF. CDR3 nucleotides: TGTGCCACCAGTGACCCTGGACAGAAAAACTATGGCTACACCTTC.

The chain links TRBV27 to TRBJ1-2, with D unclear. Trimming took off 6 bases at V and 0 bases at J, with 8 bases between the two ends. Germline values: CDR1 MNHEY, CDR2 SMNVEV (reference sequence). This CDR3 has 13 amino acids. This chain's CDR3 is CASRREPNYGYTF. The CDR3 bases are TGTGCCAGCAGGAGGGAGCCTAACTATGGCTACACCTTC.

The chain couples TRBV7-6 to TRBJ1-4; tentatively, D is TRBD1 (6 bases). This CDR3 spans 14 amino acids. The germline gives CDR1 SGHVS, CDR2 FNYEAQ. The V end was cut by 8 bases, the J end by 5 bases, with 15 bases between. The CDR3 DNA is TGTGCCAGCTCCCGAGGACAGAAGAATGAAAAACTGTTTTTT. This codes for CASSRGQKNEKLFF.

V and J are TRBV6-5 and TRBJ2-1, with D unclear. This CDR3 spans 12 amino acids. Trimming pared 0 bases from V and 9 bases from J, leaving 6 bases between. Germline V gene sequence: CDR1 MNHEY, CDR2 SVGAGI. The CDR3 DNA reads TGTGCCAGCAGTTACTCGACGTCTGAGCAGTTCTTC. Translation gives CASSYSTSEQFF.

This chain connects TRBV6-5 to TRBJ2-1, with 9 bases lining up with TRBD2. The CDR3 is 18 residues long. The V segment lost 3 bases and the J segment 0 bases; nucleotides outside the gene matches: 9. Germline assignment: CDR1 MNHEY and CDR2 SVGAGI. CDR3 in amino acids: CASSYMASGIPSYNEQFF. The CDR3 DNA reads TGTGCCAGCAGTTATATGGCTAGCGGGATTCCCTCCTACAATGAGCAGTTCTTC.

This clonotype was detected a few times. This chain connects TRBV4-3 to TRBJ2-5; D not resolved. The CDR3 runs to 14 residues. V lost 1 base to trimming and J lost 4 bases, with 10 bases between them. The germline V gene encodes CDR1 LGHNA and CDR2 YSLEER. DNA for the CDR3: TGCGCCAGCAGCCAAGTCCTTTGGGGAGAGACCCAGTACTTC. This codes for CASSQVLWGETQYF.

This sequence joins TRBV29-1 and TRBJ2-5, with TRBD1 identical over 8 bases. V was clipped by 5 bases and J by 4 bases; unmatched bases: 9. Per germline, CDR1 SQVTM and CDR2 ANQGSEA. The CDR3 sequence is 14 residues long. CDR3 DNA sequence: TGCAGCGTTTTACGTTCACAGGGGGGAGAGACCCAGTACTTC. Its protein is CSVLRSQGGETQYF.